A single sample is the source of the 6 T cell receptor beta chains below, sequenced in a study of cytomegalovirus exposure and HLA in healthy donors. PCR involved 60 Vbeta and 13 Jbeta primers. Clones were sequenced by immunoSEQ multiplex PCR, and TCRdb holds only the in-frame ones, with some missing. The sample lists 55,000 to 65,000 clones; 85% were seen once. The sequenced sample was PBMCs. All receptors come from a female donor in good health and CMV-seronegative.

The V and J genes are TRBV6-5 and TRBJ1-4; the D is unclear. Germline V gene sequence: CDR1 MNHEY, CDR2 SVGAGI. Trimming shortened V by 2 bases and J by 8 bases, and 9 bases separated the two germline ends. This CDR3 has 13 residues. CDR3 region: CASSYDREEKLFF. CDR3 coding DNA: TGTGCCAGCAGTTACGACCGGGAGGAAAAACTGTTTTTT.

This chain connects TRBV9 to TRBJ2-7; 12 nucleotides match TRBD2. This CDR3 is built from 14 residues. Germline trimming cut 4 bases from V and 6 bases from J; bases unmatched to any gene: 5. Germline V CDR1 and CDR2: SGDLS, YYNGEE. The CDR3 nucleotides are TGTGCCAGCAGCCCAGGGACTAGCGGGTTCGAGCAGTACTTC. Encoded protein: CASSPGTSGFEQYF. The variable domain in full, with the rest retrieved from reference TRBV9 and TRBJ2-7, is DSGVTQTPKHLITATGQRVTLRCSPRSGDLSVYWYQQSLDQGLQFLIQYYNGEERAKGNILERFSAQQFPDLHSELNLSSLELGDSALYFCASSPGTSGFEQYFGPGTRLTVT.

Concerning this clone itself: Compared with germline, one end of the junction differs, possibly owing to a read error. The genes are TRBV6-6 and TRBJ2-5, with TRBD2 as a possible D gene (5 bases). The CDR3 loop spans 16 amino acids. Per germline, CDR1 MNHNY and CDR2 SVGAGI (reference sequence). The CDR3 spells CASSHSPDWSRETQYF. The DNA of the CDR3 is TGTGCCAGCAGTCACTCCCCGGACTGGTCTCGGGAGACCCAGTACTTC.

The rearrangement uses TRBV5-1 and TRBJ1-1; TRBD1 might be the D (6 bases). V lost 4 bases and J lost 1, with 20 bases in between. Germline V gives CDR1 SGHRS, CDR2 YFSETQ. There are 17 residues in the CDR3. The CDR3 nucleotides are TGCGCCAGCAGCCCGGAACCACAGGGAGCCGCGAACACTGAAGCTTTCTTT. It encodes CASSPEPQGAANTEAFF.

The table lists this clone with a count of one. The chain links TRBV19 to TRBJ1-4; D is perhaps TRBD1 (5 bases). Germline V gene data show CDR1 as LNHDA and CDR2 as SQIVND (reference sequence). There are 15 residues in the CDR3. V lost 5 bases and J 1 base, leaving 11 bases between the germline ends. CDR3 nucleotides: TGTGCCAGTAGTTTCCACAGGCAAACTAATGAAAAACTGTTTTTT. Residues: CASSFHRQTNEKLFF.

This clone was seen a single time. The junction shows a germline mismatch at one end, possibly a read error. This chain joins TRBV9 and TRBJ1-4; unclear D gene. The CDR3 is made up of 12 amino acids. Germline V gene sequence: CDR1 SGDLS, CDR2 YYNGEE. The CDR3 DNA reads TGCGCTCCGGGAATCTTCAATGAAAAACTGTTTTTT. Encoded protein: CAPGIFNEKLFF.